The 24 T cell receptor beta chains listed next were all sequenced from one sample in a study of CD8+ T cells in alopecia areata. Noted treatment: oral pan-JAK inhibitor, 5-10 mg twice daily. Extracted RNA was reverse transcribed, and the resulting cDNA served as sequencing template. Assay used: immunoSEQ multiplex PCR; TCRdb lists only in-frame clones, some missing. The sample shows about 250,000 clones, roughly 60% of them seen only once. The sequenced sample was CD4+ T cells sorted from blood, obtained at week 52, from a patient treated with tofacitinib. These receptors were collected from a human donor with alopecia areata.

Points on this clone: Other DNA sequences in this specimen translate into the identical CDR3. The rearrangement uses TRBV9 and TRBJ1-5; D ambiguous. The germline V and J ends were trimmed by 2 bases and 1 base, with 7 bases remaining between them. Germline values: CDR1 SGDLS, CDR2 YYNGEE. This CDR3 has 14 amino acids. The DNA for the CDR3 is TGTGCCAGCAGCGTGGGTGCAAGCAATCAGCCCCAGCATTTT. Amino acids: CASSVGASNQPQHF.

This chain joins TRBV5-6 and TRBJ2-1; D not certain. V was clipped by 0 bases and J by 8 bases, with 6 bases between them. This CDR3 is 12 amino acids long. The germline V gene has CDR1 SGHDT and CDR2 YYEEEE. The CDR3 loop is CASSLGIDEQFF. The DNA for the CDR3 is TGTGCCAGCAGCTTGGGAATCGATGAGCAGTTCTTC.

The count of this clone is one. The chain carries TRBV4-3 and TRBJ2-5, with a possible D match to TRBD1 (5 bases). Looked up from germline, CDR1 is LGHNA and CDR2 is YSLEER. V lost 1 base, J lost 2 bases, and 11 bases lay in between. The CDR3 is made up of 15 amino acids. CDR3 in amino acids: CASSQGRQNQETQYF. The CDR3 DNA follows: TGCGCCAGCAGCCAAGGCCGACAGAATCAAGAGACCCAGTACTTC.

This rearrangement joins TRBV29-1 to TRBJ2-7, with 9 bases fitting TRBD1. After removal of 7 bases from V and 3 bases from J, the junction contained 7 bases not matched to a gene. Germline CDR1 is SQVTM and CDR2 is ANQGSEA. The CDR3 is 13 residues long. The CDR3 DNA follows: TGCAGCGCCGGACAGGGGAAAAACTACGAGCAGTACTTC. Amino acid sequence: CSAGQGKNYEQYF.

The chain employs TRBV6-5 and TRBJ1-6, with D perhaps TRBD1 (6 bases). Trimming shortened V by 2 bases and J by 3 bases, and 8 bases separated the two germline ends. CDR3 length equals 15 residues. CDR1 is MNHEY and CDR2 is SVGAGI in the germline V gene. CDR3 loop: CASSYGDIYNSPLHF. The CDR3 DNA reads as TGTGCCAGCAGTTACGGGGACATCTATAATTCACCCCTCCACTTT.

This clone was observed a few times. The chain joins TRBV6-1 to TRBJ2-1; 9 bases fit TRBD2. The V segment lost 10 bases and the J segment 4 bases; nucleotides outside the gene matches: 8. The CDR3 is made up of 14 amino acids. From germline, CDR1 is MNHNS and CDR2 SASEGT. CDR3 loop: CATAGTSRYNEQFF. In nucleotides, the CDR3 is TGTGCCACCGCCGGGACTAGCCGTTACAATGAGCAGTTCTTC.

This clone turned up a few times. The genes are TRBV7-9 and TRBJ2-7; tentative D call: TRBD1 (6 bases). V lost 8 bases to trimming and J lost 3 bases, with 8 bases between them. The germline gives CDR1 SEHNR, CDR2 FQNEAQ (reference sequence). The CDR3 is 11 residues long. CDR3 sequence reads: CASGQLYEQYF. Here the CDR3 DNA reads TGTGCCAGCGGACAGCTCTACGAGCAGTACTTC.

This chain uses TRBV29-1 with TRBJ2-3; unclear D gene. V lost 7 bases to trimming and J lost 1 base, with 12 bases between them. The CDR3 consists of 13 residues. Germline assignment: CDR1 SQVTM and CDR2 ANQGSEA. The CDR3 DNA is TGCAGCGGCGAGGATCGACGCACAGATACGCAGTATTTT. Its protein is CSGEDRRTDTQYF.

The sample holds one count of this clone. The chain couples TRBV5-1 to TRBJ2-4; 9 nucleotides match TRBD1. Germline values: CDR1 SGHRS, CDR2 YFSETQ. The CDR3 sequence is 14 residues long. Trimming removed 6 bases from V and 5 bases from J; junction bases left unmatched: 6. The CDR3 DNA is TGCGCCAGCAAGCCGGGACAGGGTGAAAACATTCAGTACTTC. It translates to CASKPGQGENIQYF.

The rearrangement joins TRBV20-1 to TRBJ2-1; no reliable D call. V shed 6 bases and J shed 13 bases, with 13 bases lying between them. The germline CDR1 and CDR2 sequences are DFQATT and SNEGSKA (reference sequence). This CDR3 has 10 amino acids. Here the CDR3 reads CSAIKLYQFF. The CDR3 DNA reads as TGCAGTGCCATAAAACTATACCAGTTCTTC.

This clone came up a few times. The V gene is TRBV30, the J gene TRBJ1-1; D gene uncertain. This CDR3 is built from 13 residues. Germline CDR1 and CDR2: GTSNPN and SVGIG (reference sequence). Trimming shortened V by 2 bases and J by 7 bases, and 14 bases separated the two germline ends. This chain's CDR3 is CAWSYFLGFEAFF. DNA for the CDR3: TGTGCCTGGAGTTACTTCTTGGGGTTTGAAGCTTTCTTT.

This clone was detected only a few times. J is TRBJ2-5 and V is TRBV7-2; no clear D gene. The CDR3 runs 19 residues. Looked up from germline, CDR1 is SGHTA and CDR2 is FQGNSA. Trimming shortened V by 5 bases and J by 1 base, and 26 bases separated the two germline ends. CDR3 sequence (DNA): TGTGCCAGCAGCCCTTTCTCATCTTTTGCCAGTAACCCCCAAGAGACCCAGTACTTC. Residues: CASSPFSSFASNPQETQYF.

This clone has just a few counts. The V and J genes are TRBV4-1 and TRBJ2-2, with a possible D match to TRBD2 (5 bases). CDR3 length: 15 residues. Trimming shortened V by 4 bases and J by 6 bases, and 15 bases separated the two germline ends. Germline CDR1 and CDR2: MGHRA and YSYEKL. Here the CDR3 DNA reads TGCGCCAGCAGCCTGACTATCGGGGTAGCCGGGGAGCTGTTTTTT. Its translation is CASSLTIGVAGELFF.

In this sample, this clone turned up a few times. The V gene is TRBV7-3, the J gene TRBJ2-3; 10 bases agree with TRBD1. CDR1 is SGHTA, CDR2 FQGTGA, per germline. CDR3 length: 14 amino acids. With 5 bases clipped from V and 4 bases from J, the junction kept 3 bases outside the gene matches. CDR3 coding DNA: TGTGCCAGCAGCCCGACAGGGGGCGCAGATACGCAGTATTTT. Translated, it gives CASSPTGGADTQYF.

This clone was observed a few times. The chain links TRBV5-4 to TRBJ2-3; D is unclear. Trimming took off 2 bases at V and 3 bases at J, with 4 bases between the two ends. Germline CDR1 reads SGHNT; CDR2 reads YYREEE (reference sequence). This CDR3 is 12 amino acids long. The CDR3 DNA reads as TGTGCCAGCAGCTTTAAAACAGATACGCAGTATTTT. Residues: CASSFKTDTQYF.

V and J are TRBV9 and TRBJ2-3, with 7 bases lining up with TRBD2. The V segment lost 4 bases and the J segment 2 bases; nucleotides outside the gene matches: 13. The germline V gene encodes CDR1 SGDLS and CDR2 YYNGEE. The CDR3 totals 17 residues. The CDR3, as DNA: TGTGCCAGCAGCCCCAGAGGACTAGTCGCCTTCACAGATACGCAGTATTTT. Its translation is CASSPRGLVAFTDTQYF.

The CDR3 protein is CASRALGADYGYTF. In DNA form, the CDR3 reads TGTGCCAGCAGGGCCCTTGGGGCTGACTATGGCTACACCTTC. The V gene is TRBV6-5, the J gene TRBJ1-2, with D possibly being TRBD1 (5 bases). Germline-derived CDR1 and CDR2 are MNHEY and SVGAGI. Trimming removed 6 bases from V and 3 bases from J, with 14 bases in between. The CDR3 sequence is 14 residues long.

The chain recombines TRBV7-2 with TRBJ1-6, with D tentatively TRBD1 (5 bases). Deletions cut 1 base from V and 0 bases from J, with 10 bases between. The length of the CDR3 is 17 residues. Germline CDR1 SGHTA, CDR2 FQGNSA. The CDR3 region has the DNA TGTGCCAGCAGCTTAGTACGACAGATCTCCTATAATTCACCCCTCCACTTT. Residues: CASSLVRQISYNSPLHF.

The chain employs TRBV25-1 and TRBJ1-6; D ambiguous. CDR1 and CDR2 (germline): MGHDK, SYGVNS. The CDR3 length is 13 residues. V was clipped by 6 bases and J by 8 bases, with 11 bases between them. The CDR3 protein is CASSADLDSPLHF. The CDR3 coding sequence is TGTGCCAGCAGCGCTGACCTGGATTCACCCCTCCACTTT.

This clone was detected only once. The gene calls are TRBV29-1 and TRBJ1-2; maybe TRBD1 (6 bases). Germline CDR1 and CDR2: SQVTM and ANQGSEA. Trimming removed 4 bases at V and 9 bases at J, with 9 bases between. The CDR3 has 10 amino acids. The CDR3 DNA reads TGCAGCGTTGGGGACAACAGCTACACCTTC. Its translation: CSVGDNSYTF.

Only a few counts were recorded for this clone. This chain connects TRBV4-2 to TRBJ1-5; D is possibly TRBD1 (6 bases). Germline lookup yields CDR1 LGHNA and CDR2 YNFKEQ. The CDR3 runs 16 residues. Trimming cost V 4 bases and J 5 bases, with 18 bases left between them. The CDR3 DNA reads as TGTGCCAGCAGCCCCATCGGCGGAGGGGGGGATCAGCCCCAGCATTTT. Protein: CASSPIGGGGDQPQHF.

J is TRBJ1-5 and V is TRBV12-5, with D unclear. Looked up from germline, CDR1 is LGHNT and CDR2 is FRNRAP. This CDR3 comprises 13 residues. V was cut by 1 base and J by 4 bases, with 5 bases left in between. CDR3 sequence reads: CASGLDGNQPQHF. Written as DNA, the CDR3 is TGTGCTAGTGGTTTGGACGGGAATCAGCCCCAGCATTTT.

This chain links TRBV5-1 with TRBJ2-1; 9 bases agree with TRBD1. V trimming: 5 bases; J trimming: 8 bases; junction bases outside the gene matches: 8. Germline assignment: CDR1 SGHRS and CDR2 YFSETQ. The CDR3 consists of 14 residues. The DNA for the CDR3 is TGCGCCAGCAGGAACAATTACAGGGGGCATGAGCAGTTCTTC. The encoded protein is CASRNNYRGHEQFF.

J is TRBJ2-3 and V is TRBV19; D unresolved. V dropped 5 bases and J dropped 2 bases, with 11 bases sitting between them. The CDR3 is 14 residues long. The germline V gene encodes CDR1 LNHDA and CDR2 SQIVND (reference sequence). The CDR3 loop reads CASSPDRSTDTQYF. The DNA for the CDR3 is TGTGCCAGTAGTCCGGATAGATCCACAGATACGCAGTATTTT.